This TCR beta chain is from a study of vaccination and CD4 T cells after COVID-19 (dated by TCRdb to 2021 to 2024). Regarding the research as a whole: Every convalescent patient had a positive nasal swab PCR test for SARS-CoV-2, with mild disease in about nine patients and severe disease in one. Post-COVID blood samples from convalescent patients were collected a median of roughly 100 days after diagnosis, with a range of 35 to 161 days. The convalescent cohort included six males and four females, with two Hispanic individuals, seven Caucasians, two Asians and one multiracial person. Post-vaccine blood samples were obtained a median of around 67 days after the second vaccine dose, with a range of about 13 to 241 days. Participants got two doses of the Pfizer-BioNTech BNT162b2 vaccine (n=8) or two doses of the Moderna mRNA-1273 vaccine (n=2). In under twelve COVID-19 convalescent patients and a few infection-naive healthy vaccine recipients, researchers compared the spike-specific CD4+ TCR repertoire from before mRNA vaccination with the repertoire from after. General study outcomes and caveats: In convalescent patients, a median around 89% of post-vaccine SARS-CoV-2-reactive clones were detected only after vaccination, suggesting vaccine-specific priming. Only a relatively small number of convalescent patients were included in the study, and early timepoints following natural infection were not analyzed. The median count of SARS-CoV-2-reactive clonotypes went up from about 23 after infection to about 41 after vaccination, although the change was not significant. Of the vaccine-specific clones found in convalescent patients, nearly all (304 of 307) were mono-reactive for SARS-CoV-2 spike instead of being cross-reactive with common cold coronaviruses.

From a lookup of the germline V gene (reference sequence), CDR1 and CDR2 are LNHDA and SQIVND. V gives up 3 bases and J gives up 3 bases, and the segment between their germline ends measures 2 bases. Measured from the cysteine to the phenylalanine, the CDR3 is 11 residues long. Only the CDR3 portion is preserved as DNA: 33 bases, with reading frame beginning at the first base. Positive SARS-CoV-2 PCR tests in the convalescent patients dated from March to December 2020, before Alpha, Beta and Delta variants emerged in the United States. PBMCs were separated from whole blood using Ficoll-Paque Plus gradient centrifugation and then either used fresh or cryopreserved at -140C. The library was made by PCR. Sequencer: Illumina iSeq 100. As for the authors' bioinformatics: Non-productive sequences were filtered out, and CDR3s that did not start with C, did not end with F or W, or were shorter than 7 amino acids were discarded. Similarity between CDR3 sequences was evaluated in R version 3.6.1 using Levenshtein distances (stringdist) and unrooted phylogenetic trees (ape). The raw public reads went through TCRdb reprocessing: fastp at Q25, MiXCR clone calling, in-frame beta chains kept. Entries that share a CDR3 protein sequence are merged under the most common genes and DNA. What appears here as the V and J calls and clone size reflects TCRdb's work, not the paper's. The sample table holds approximately 23,000 distinct CDR3 sequences, of which over 40% were seen once. Clones ranked in the top ten supply 0.85% to 1.2% of the sample.

Of note for this clonotype: Its cognate antigen has yet to be identified. No base quality values were provided; no much bigger clone lies one nucleotide off.

The sequence was obtained from a human donor who had recovered from COVID-19. This sample comprised CD4+ T cells from blood, obtained before SARS-CoV-2 vaccination. The V and J segments used are TRBV19 and TRBJ2-5, with the D gene uncertain. The DNA sequence is TGTGCCAGTAGTATCAAAGAGACCCAGTACTTC. Its translation reads: CASSIKETQYF.